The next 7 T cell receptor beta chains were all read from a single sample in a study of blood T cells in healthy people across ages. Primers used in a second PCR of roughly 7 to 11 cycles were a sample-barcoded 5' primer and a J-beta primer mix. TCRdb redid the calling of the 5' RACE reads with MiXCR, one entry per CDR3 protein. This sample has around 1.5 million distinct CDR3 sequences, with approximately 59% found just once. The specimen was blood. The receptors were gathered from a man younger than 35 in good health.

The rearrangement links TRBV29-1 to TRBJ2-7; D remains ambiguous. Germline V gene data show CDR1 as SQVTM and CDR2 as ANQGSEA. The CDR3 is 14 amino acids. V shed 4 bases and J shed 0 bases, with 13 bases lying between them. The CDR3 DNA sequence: TGCAGCGTTGTGGGTACGACGGGCTCCTACGAGCAGTACTTC. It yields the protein CSVVGTTGSYEQYF.

CDR3 region: CAISEGTGIEKLFF. In nucleotides, the CDR3 is TGTGCCATCAGTGAAGGGACAGGGATTGAAAAACTGTTTTTT. V and J are TRBV10-3 and TRBJ1-4; 9 bases agree with TRBD1. This CDR3 is built from 14 residues. The trim removed 3 bases at V and 7 bases at J, leaving 3 bases unmatched. The germline V gene encodes CDR1 ENHRY and CDR2 SYGVKD.

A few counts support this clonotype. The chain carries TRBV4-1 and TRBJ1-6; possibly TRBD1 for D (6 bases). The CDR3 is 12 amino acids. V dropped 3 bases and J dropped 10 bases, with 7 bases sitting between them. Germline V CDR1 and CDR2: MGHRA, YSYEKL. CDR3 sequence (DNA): TGCGCCAGCAGCCATGGGGGCTCACCCCTCCACTTT. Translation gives CASSHGGSPLHF.

DNA of the CDR3: TGTGCCAGCAGCCAGGGACAGGGCTTCGGAGGGACCCAGTACTTC. Translation: CASSQGQGFGGTQYF. The V and J genes are TRBV3-1 and TRBJ2-4; 9 positions match TRBD1. The tail of the sequence fits TRBJ2-5 better, so the J call may be wrong. CDR1 is LGHDT, CDR2 YNNKEL, per germline (reference sequence). The CDR3 spans 15 residues.

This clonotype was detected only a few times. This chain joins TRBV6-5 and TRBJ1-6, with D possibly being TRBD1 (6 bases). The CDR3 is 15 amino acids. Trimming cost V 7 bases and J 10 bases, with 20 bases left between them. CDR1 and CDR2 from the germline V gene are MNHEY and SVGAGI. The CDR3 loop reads CASTQYRDEVSPLHF. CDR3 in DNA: TGTGCCAGCACCCAATACAGGGATGAGGTATCACCCCTCCACTTT.

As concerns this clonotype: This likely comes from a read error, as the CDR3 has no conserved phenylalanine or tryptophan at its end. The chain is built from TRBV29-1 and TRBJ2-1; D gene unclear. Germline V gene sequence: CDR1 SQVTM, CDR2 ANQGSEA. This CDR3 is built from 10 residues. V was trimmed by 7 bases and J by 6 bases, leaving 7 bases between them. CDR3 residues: CSGLVNEQFL. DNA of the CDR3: TGCAGCGGGCTGGTCAATGAGCAGTTCCTC.

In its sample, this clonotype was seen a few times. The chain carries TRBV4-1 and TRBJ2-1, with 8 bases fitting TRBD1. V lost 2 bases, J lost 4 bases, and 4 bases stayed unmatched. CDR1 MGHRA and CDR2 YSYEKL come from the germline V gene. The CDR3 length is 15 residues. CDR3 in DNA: TGCGCCAGCAGCCAAAGGACAGGGAGGTACAATGAGCAGTTCTTC. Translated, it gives CASSQRTGRYNEQFF.